This T cell receptor beta chain was recovered during a study of neoadjuvant anti-PD-1 for oral cavity cancer. Study-level information: Nivolumab at 3 mg/kg was mostly given biweekly, three to four doses, pre-surgery. Around day 43, patients without progression received a fourth nivolumab dose before surgery. Study-level results: Higher pretreatment blood Treg/Th17 ratios correlated with higher pretreatment blood and lower post-treatment tumor TCRbeta clonality.

Generated by immunoSEQ multiplex PCR, the TCRdb table keeps only in-frame clones and is missing some. The sample has more than 50,000 clones; roughly 80% are singletons. Analysis of PBMCs was direct, with no culture step. Regarding this clone: Its antigen is undetermined.

The CDR3 has 13 residues. Germline V lookup: CDR1 MNHEY, CDR2 SVGAGI. Trimming stripped 2 bases from V and 0 bases from J, with 3 bases between. This TCR was recovered from a person aged 35-79 years with oral cavity squamous cell carcinoma. The V call is TRBV6-5, the J call TRBJ2-3; unclear D gene. Specimen: PBMCs, collected before nivolumab (anti-PD-1) treatment. The CDR3 region is CASSYDSTDTQYF. CDR3 bases: TGTGCCAGCAGTTACGACAGCACAGATACGCAGTATTTT.